This section outlines one T cell receptor (beta chain) sequence together with its context. The target of this receptor is not known. No base quality values were provided; no much bigger clone lies one nucleotide off. The collaborating institutions used their own protocols to collect whole blood in K2EDTA tubes. For TCRbeta analysis, collaborators shipped samples in one of three forms: frozen whole blood, isolated PBMCs, or DNA extracted from either of those sample types. Counted from cysteine to phenylalanine, this CDR3 has 13 amino acids. Only the CDR3 DNA stays, 39 bases, in frame from base 1. In the germline V gene (reference sequence), CDR1 corresponds to SEHNR and CDR2 to FQNEAQ. V loses 4 bases, J loses 4 bases, and the germline ends lie 10 bases apart. TCRbeta CDR3 regions were amplified from genomic DNA using the immunoSEQ Assay, a bias-controlled multiplex PCR. In the authors' own workflow: Within the assay, amplification of reference gene primers was used to estimate how many nucleated cells each sample contained. To quantify the absolute abundance of each unique TCRbeta CDR3 rearrangement, sequence reads were collapsed and filtered. Productive Simpson clonality was computed per sample as the square root of Simpson's diversity index over productive rearrangements. The table comes from immuneACCESS by way of TCRdb, which keeps in-frame sequences with V and J called. Part of the clones is missing from these tables; in studies checked, under half for an unresolved V gene and the rest for unknown reasons. Clone size and the V and J calls come from that table; the DNA yielded D and trimming. In this sample the table shows tens of thousands of clones, roughly 80% of which occur a single time. Jointly, the top ten make up roughly 15% of the sample.

This sample is part of a study of blood T cell repertoires in COVID-19 (TCRdb year 2020). The study in broad terms: The collaborator samples originated in the United States, Italy and Spain and spanned the acute and convalescent phases of COVID-19. The material from the prospective study consisted of cDNA or gDNA derived from T cells, B-cell-depleted T cells, or PBMCs. The dataset comprised deeply sampled blood TCRbeta repertoires from subjects exposed to, actively infected with, or recovered from COVID-19. The repertoires were made available in a free public database intended to serve as a resource for research on the immune response to SARS-CoV-2. The samples were drawn from the first 160 participants of the ongoing ImmuneRACE study and from 950 to 1,500 subjects provided by 6 global collaborators. Sample metadata almost always included a de-identified subject ID, COVID-19 status, age in years and sex. Where available, HLA class I and class II types were obtained from metadata supplied by the sample provider rather than from assay-based typing. What the authors observed across the whole study: The amount of clinical and demographic metadata varied by source and participant and was provided uncurated.

This sequence uses TRBV7-9 and TRBJ1-1; TRBD1 is possibly the D segment (6 matching bases). This receptor was obtained from a man aged 50 to 59 with active or convalescent COVID-19. What was sequenced was peripheral blood. The encoded CDR3 is CASSSGAVTEAFF. Read as DNA, the sequence is TGTGCCAGCAGCTCAGGGGCCGTCACTGAAGCTTTCTTT.